This T cell receptor (beta chain) stems from a study of shared clonotypes between healthy human individuals. Study-level information: The study enrolled a couple of women and a few men aged 18 to 49. Study-level results: Large sequencing depth failed to make sorted-subset sequencing complete, rarefaction showed.

With regard to this clone: Its antigen is as yet unknown.

The CDR3 is made up of 18 amino acids. Germline CDR1 is SGHDT and CDR2 is YYEEEE. The ends lost 2 bases at V and 2 bases at J; junction bases unmatched: 11. Some clones are missing from TCRdb's copy, which holds only in-frame ones; the method was immunoSEQ multiplex PCR. Here the sample spans approximately 2.5 million clones, roughly 93% being singletons. The specimen was naive CD4+ T cells from PBMCs. The subset was: CD45RA+ positively selected. This chain links TRBV5-6 with TRBJ1-5; TRBD1 matches at 9 bases. The TCR was taken from a man between 18 and 29 years old in good health. Some clones in this sample may be carry-over from other donors' samples. The chain's CDR3 is CASSFRTGALAGNQPQHF. CDR3 sequence (DNA): TGTGCCAGCAGCTTTCGGACAGGGGCCCTGGCAGGCAATCAGCCCCAGCATTTT.